The entry below gives a single T cell receptor beta chain sequence along with its context. Its antigen is not known. This CDR3 is built from 15 residues. V lost 6 bases and J lost 0, with 12 bases in between. CDR1 is KGHSH and CDR2 is LQKENI in the germline V gene. Repertoires were generated with immunoSEQ multiplex PCR, while TCRdb's copy carries only in-frame clones and drops some. The sample consists of about 170,000 clones, roughly 90% of them appearing once. The record originates from a study of radiation and T cells in renal cell carcinoma. Study findings and constraints: In blood, top tumor clones expanded by 2 weeks, shrinking by 4. Without pretreatment biopsies, baseline tumor clonotype presence was undetermined.

The time point denotes: blood 4 weeks post-SBRT, at nephrectomy. Documented treatment: 15 Gy SBRT to primary tumor, nephrectomy 4 weeks later. Blood was sampled at baseline, 2 weeks and 4 weeks after SBRT. The source material was blood, sampled from a patient whose treatment included radiotherapy and nephrectomy. This receptor was identified in a woman aged 50 to 60 with renal cell carcinoma. The chain combines TRBV18 with TRBJ1-3, with D possibly TRBD1 on 6 matching bases. DNA for the CDR3: TGTGCCAGCTCTGCAGGGGAGAGCTCTGGAAACACCATATATTTT. Encoded protein: CASSAGESSGNTIYF.